This record covers a single T cell receptor beta chain. No antigen is known for it. The time point denotes: week 47, end of study. The investigators gave 300 ug of mutant IDH1 20-mer peptide in each vaccine dose, together with topical imiquimod. TCRdb's copy holds only in-frame clones and misses some; the assay was immunoSEQ multiplex PCR. The sample lists around 94,000 clones; about 90% were seen once. These data come from a study of a mutant IDH1 vaccine in newly diagnosed glioma. Study at large: Onset of vaccination occurred 4-6 weeks following radiotherapy alone, or with temozolomide cycles. The earlier regimen, radiotherapy, temozolomide, or both, was most often both. A roughly 62% male, approximately 38% female split and a mean age of around 41 years characterized treated patients.

Study outcomes and limitations: It was 85% to 95% of patients that developed vaccine-induced immune responses.

The germline CDR1 and CDR2 sequences are LNHDA and SQIVND (reference sequence). The length of the CDR3 is 15 residues. The trim removed 3 bases at V and 4 bases at J, leaving 7 bases unmatched. The chain recombines TRBV19 with TRBJ1-2; TRBD1 matches 8 bases. The clonotype originates from a woman aged 45 to 65 with glioma. This specimen was PBMCs, taken from a glioma patient whose treatment included an IDH1 peptide vaccine. The CDR3 DNA reads TGTGCCAGTAGTATGGGGCCAGGGGGCGTCTATGGCTACACCTTC. This encodes CASSMGPGGVYGYTF.